The 15 T cell receptor beta chains reported below all come from one sample, sequenced in a study of CD8 T cells in Susac syndrome. Reverse transcription of roughly 0.45 to 1 ug RNA used random hexamers. Via MiXCR, TCRdb re-called the immunoSEQ multiplex PCR reads, giving one row per CDR3 protein. This sample has approximately 190,000 distinct CDR3 sequences, with 85% to 95% found just once. Input material: CD8+ T cells from PBMCs. Source of these receptors: a human donor with Susac syndrome.

This sequence joins TRBV19 and TRBJ1-1; D is ambiguous. The germline V and J ends were trimmed by 2 bases and 3 bases, with 7 bases remaining between them. The CDR3 sequence is 13 residues long. Germline V gene sequence: CDR1 LNHDA, CDR2 SQIVND (reference sequence). DNA for the CDR3: TGTGCCAGTAGTATACGCGTGGACACTGAAGCTTTCTTT. The encoded protein is CASSIRVDTEAFF.

This chain connects TRBV27 to TRBJ2-3; 7 bases match TRBD2. The junction had 8 bases not matched to a gene; V was cut back by 5 bases and J by 6 bases. From germline, CDR1 is MNHEY and CDR2 SMNVEV (reference sequence). The CDR3 totals 14 residues. The CDR3 sequence: CASSLASGADTQYF. CDR3 DNA sequence: TGTGCCAGCAGTCTTGCTAGCGGTGCGGATACGCAGTATTTT.

The chain is built from TRBV6-5 and TRBJ2-7, with D uncertain. This CDR3 contains 14 residues. The V gene's germline CDR1 is MNHEY and CDR2 SVGAGI. V dropped 2 bases and J dropped 6 bases, with 14 bases sitting between them. The CDR3 loop is CASSYSRAVGEQYF. CDR3 nucleotides: TGTGCCAGCAGTTACAGCCGGGCCGTGGGCGAGCAGTACTTC.

In its sample, this clonotype was seen once. The chain couples TRBV9 to TRBJ2-1, with 8 positions matching TRBD1. V was pared by 0 bases and J by 9 bases, with 8 bases of the junction left unmatched. The CDR3 is made up of 15 amino acids. Germline lookup yields CDR1 SGDLS and CDR2 YYNGEE. CDR3 region: CASSVAGQGAGEQFF. In DNA form, the CDR3 reads TGTGCCAGCAGCGTAGCGGGCCAGGGGGCTGGTGAGCAGTTCTTC.

The chain couples TRBV5-6 to TRBJ2-1; weak D call: TRBD2 (6 bases). Germline V gene lookup returns CDR1 SGHDT and CDR2 YYEEEE. CDR3 length: 14 residues. Deletions cut 6 bases from V and 8 bases from J, with 18 bases between. Here the CDR3 DNA reads TGTGCCAGCACCGGGATTCTAGCGTTCTATGAGCAGTTCTTC. It is translated as CASTGILAFYEQFF.

The chain is built from TRBV9 and TRBJ2-2; D remains unclear. This CDR3 is built from 15 residues. From germline, CDR1 is SGDLS and CDR2 YYNGEE. Trimming left V 0 bases short and J 1 base short, with 7 bases between. CDR3 nucleotides: TGTGCCAGCAGCGTAGGGAGCGTGAACACCGGGGAGCTGTTTTTT. As protein: CASSVGSVNTGELFF.

The chain recombines TRBV7-3 with TRBJ2-3; D is ambiguous. Germline-derived CDR1 and CDR2 are SGHTA and FQGTGA. There are 15 residues in the CDR3. With 1 base removed from V and 2 bases from J, the gap between germline ends came to 10 bases. Here the CDR3 DNA reads TGTGCCAGCAGCTTAAGTCCAGGAAACACAGATACGCAGTATTTT. Protein product: CASSLSPGNTDTQYF.

The rearrangement links TRBV7-8 to TRBJ2-1, with 10 nucleotides matching TRBD1. CDR1 and CDR2 from the germline V gene are SGHVS and FQNEAQ. Losses at the gene ends were 6 bases for V and 7 bases for J; bases not matched to a gene: 9. The CDR3 has 15 residues. The CDR3: CASSTSGTGVNEQFF. The CDR3 region has the DNA TGTGCCAGCAGTACCTCCGGGACAGGGGTTAATGAGCAGTTCTTC.

Written as DNA, the CDR3 is TGTGCCAGCAGCTCGACGACTAGCGGGAGAATGAATGAGCAGTTCTTC. Protein: CASSSTTSGRMNEQFF. The V call is TRBV7-8, the J call TRBJ2-1, with 12 bases identical to TRBD2. The J segment lost 7 bases and the V segment lost 4 bases, leaving 8 bases of the junction unmatched. Germline CDR1 and CDR2: SGHVS and FQNEAQ. The CDR3 has 16 amino acids.

CDR3 bases: TGCGCCAGCAGCCAAGATCCCAAGGGGCAGCCCCAGCATTTT. It specifies CASSQDPKGQPQHF. The chain is built from TRBV4-1 and TRBJ1-5, with D tentatively TRBD1 (5 bases). The CDR3 runs to 14 residues. Germline CDR1 reads MGHRA; CDR2 reads YSYEKL. Trimming took 0 bases from V and 7 from J, leaving 10 bases between them.

This chain joins TRBV5-6 and TRBJ1-2; D perhaps matches TRBD1 (6 bases). The length of the CDR3 is 15 residues. V dropped 5 bases and J dropped 0 bases, with 14 bases sitting between them. Germline assignment: CDR1 SGHDT and CDR2 YYEEEE. CDR3 in DNA: TGTGCCAGCAGGAATTCAGGGGAAGCTAACTATGGCTACACCTTC. It is translated as CASRNSGEANYGYTF.

The V and J genes are TRBV15 and TRBJ2-7; D gene ambiguous. Germline assignment: CDR1 LNHNV and CDR2 YYDKDF (reference sequence). The V and J ends lost 0 bases and 5 bases respectively, with 14 bases between them. This CDR3 has 15 residues. The CDR3 here is CATSREAKGTHEQYF. CDR3 in DNA: TGTGCCACCAGCAGAGAGGCTAAGGGTACCCACGAGCAGTACTTC.

This chain connects TRBV24-1 to TRBJ2-1, with D possibly TRBD2 on 7 matching bases. V lost 0 bases and J lost 4, with 12 bases in between. CDR3 length equals 16 residues. CDR1 and CDR2 from the germline V gene are KGHDR and SFDVKD. The CDR3 here is CATSDLAGARYNEQFF. The CDR3 DNA reads TGTGCCACCAGTGATTTGGCGGGGGCACGGTACAATGAGCAGTTCTTC.

The chain joins TRBV2 to TRBJ2-1; D is uncertain. Germline V gives CDR1 SNHLY, CDR2 FYNNEI. CDR3 size: 13 residues. Trimming shortened V by 6 bases and J by 4 bases, and 10 bases separated the two germline ends. CDR3: CASSVSQYNEQFF. CDR3 bases: TGTGCCAGCAGCGTCTCACAGTACAATGAGCAGTTCTTC.

The chain uses TRBV27 and TRBJ2-6, with 14 bases matching TRBD2. V shed 4 bases, J shed 1 base, and the junction held 3 bases outside the gene matches. The CDR3 is 18 amino acids. CDR1 and CDR2 (germline): MNHEY, SMNVEV (reference sequence). This CDR3 reads CASSSRTSGRSGANVLTF. CDR3 sequence (DNA): TGTGCCAGCAGTTCCCGGACTAGCGGGAGGTCTGGGGCCAACGTCCTGACTTTC.